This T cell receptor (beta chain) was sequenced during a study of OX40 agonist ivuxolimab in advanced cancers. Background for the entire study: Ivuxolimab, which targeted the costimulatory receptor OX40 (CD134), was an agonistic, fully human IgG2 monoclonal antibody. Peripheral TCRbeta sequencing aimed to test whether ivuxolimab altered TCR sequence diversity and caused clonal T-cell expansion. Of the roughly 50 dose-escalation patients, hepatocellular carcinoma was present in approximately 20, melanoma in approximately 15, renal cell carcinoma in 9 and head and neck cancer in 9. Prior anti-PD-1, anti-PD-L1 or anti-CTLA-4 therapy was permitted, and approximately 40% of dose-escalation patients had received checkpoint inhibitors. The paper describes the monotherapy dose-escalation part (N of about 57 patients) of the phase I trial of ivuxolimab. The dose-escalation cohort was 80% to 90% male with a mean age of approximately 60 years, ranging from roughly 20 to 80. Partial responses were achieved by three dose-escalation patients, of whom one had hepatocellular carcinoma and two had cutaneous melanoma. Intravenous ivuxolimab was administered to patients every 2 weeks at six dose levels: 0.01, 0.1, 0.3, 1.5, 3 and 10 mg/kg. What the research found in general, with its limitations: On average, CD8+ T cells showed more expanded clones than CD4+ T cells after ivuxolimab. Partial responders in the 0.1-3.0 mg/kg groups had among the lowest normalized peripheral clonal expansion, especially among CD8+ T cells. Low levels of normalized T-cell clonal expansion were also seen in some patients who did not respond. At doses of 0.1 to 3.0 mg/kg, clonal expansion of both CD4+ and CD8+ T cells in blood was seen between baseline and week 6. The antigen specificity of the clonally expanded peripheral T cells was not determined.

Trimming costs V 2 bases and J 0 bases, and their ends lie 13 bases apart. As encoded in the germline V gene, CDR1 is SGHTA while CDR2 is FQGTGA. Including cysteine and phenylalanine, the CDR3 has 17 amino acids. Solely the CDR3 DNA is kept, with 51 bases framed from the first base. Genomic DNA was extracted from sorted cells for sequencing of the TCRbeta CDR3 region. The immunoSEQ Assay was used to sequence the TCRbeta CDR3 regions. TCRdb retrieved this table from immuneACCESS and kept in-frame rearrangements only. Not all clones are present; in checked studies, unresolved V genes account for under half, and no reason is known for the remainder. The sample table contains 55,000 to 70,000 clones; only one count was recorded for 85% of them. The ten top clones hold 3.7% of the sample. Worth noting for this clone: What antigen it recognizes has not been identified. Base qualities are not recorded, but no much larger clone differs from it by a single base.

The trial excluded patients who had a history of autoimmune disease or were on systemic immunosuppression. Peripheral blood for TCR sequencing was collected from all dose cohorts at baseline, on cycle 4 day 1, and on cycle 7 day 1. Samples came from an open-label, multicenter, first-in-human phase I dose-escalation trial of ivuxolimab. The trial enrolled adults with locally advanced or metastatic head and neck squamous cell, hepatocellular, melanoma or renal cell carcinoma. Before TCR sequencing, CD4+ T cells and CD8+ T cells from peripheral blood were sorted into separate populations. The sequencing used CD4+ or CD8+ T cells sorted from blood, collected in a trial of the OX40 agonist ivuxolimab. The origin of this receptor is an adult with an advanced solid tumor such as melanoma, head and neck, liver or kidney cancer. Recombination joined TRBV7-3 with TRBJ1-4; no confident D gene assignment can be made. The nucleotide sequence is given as TGTGCCAGCAGCTTAGGACGGAGAACCACAACTAATGAAAAACTGTTTTTT. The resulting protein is CASSLGRRTTTNEKLFF.